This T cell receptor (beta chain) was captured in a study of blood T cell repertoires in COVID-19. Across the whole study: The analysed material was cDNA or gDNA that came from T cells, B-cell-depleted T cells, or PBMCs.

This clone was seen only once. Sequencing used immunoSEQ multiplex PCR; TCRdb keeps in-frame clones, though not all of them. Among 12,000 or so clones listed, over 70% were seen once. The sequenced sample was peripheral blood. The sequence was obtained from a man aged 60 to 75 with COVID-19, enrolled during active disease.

CDR3 coding DNA: TGTGCCAGCACGTGGGGCGCCGAGCAGTACTTC. Encoded protein: CASTWGAEQYF. The chain uses TRBV27 and TRBJ2-7; D is perhaps TRBD1 (5 bases). The V gene lost 7 bases and the J gene lost 6 bases, with 10 bases spanning the gap. The CDR3 runs 11 residues. Germline CDR1 is MNHEY and CDR2 is SMNVEV (reference sequence).